These 14 T cell receptor beta chains came from one sample sequenced in a study of T-cell memory formation after mild COVID-19. TCRdb passed the 5' RACE reads through MiXCR, listing each CDR3 protein once. Among 400,000 to 550,000 distinct CDR3 sequences listed, approximately 23% were seen once. Input material: PBMCs or a T cell subset sorted from them (not recorded which). All receptors derive from an adult woman who had mild COVID-19 (a few samples of this study predate the infection). Cell type and time point are not known.

This clonotype was observed a few times. V and J are TRBV24-1 and TRBJ2-6, with 7 bases fitting TRBD1. The CDR3 sequence is 19 residues long. Trimming at V came to 0 bases and at J to 0 bases, leaving 7 bases not matched to a gene. Germline V lookup: CDR1 KGHDR, CDR2 SFDVKD. This CDR3 reads CATSDLRRDSNSGANVLTF. The CDR3 nucleotides read TGTGCCACCAGTGATTTGCGACGGGACAGTAACTCTGGGGCCAACGTCCTGACTTTC.

The chain joins TRBV7-8 to TRBJ2-3, with 8 bases matching TRBD2. This CDR3 is built from 16 residues. V lost 4 bases to trimming and J lost 6 bases; unmatched junction nucleotides: 12. Germline lookup yields CDR1 SGHVS and CDR2 FQNEAQ. This chain's CDR3 is CASSSTGGPRHDTQYF. Here the CDR3 DNA reads TGTGCCAGCAGCTCGACGGGGGGGCCCCGCCATGATACGCAGTATTTT.

There are a few counts of this clonotype. The chain has TRBV6-1 and TRBJ2-7; D unresolved. The CDR3 runs to 16 residues. Trimming pared 6 bases from V and 3 bases from J, leaving 21 bases between. Germline V gene sequence: CDR1 MNHNS, CDR2 SASEGT. CDR3 coding DNA: TGTGCCAGCAGCGAGAGAGGAGTTCTCACATACTACGAGCAGTACTTC. Protein product: CASSERGVLTYYEQYF.

The chain employs TRBV14 and TRBJ2-1, with TRBD2 identical over 9 bases. This CDR3 is built from 16 residues. The germline gives CDR1 SGHDN, CDR2 FVKESK. The ends lost 5 bases at V and 2 bases at J; junction bases unmatched: 7. Here the CDR3 reads CASSSRSGRPYNEQFF. In DNA, the CDR3 is TGTGCCAGCAGCTCTCGAAGCGGGAGGCCCTACAATGAGCAGTTCTTC.

This clonotype was observed a handful of times. V usage is TRBV11-3 and J usage is TRBJ2-3; TRBD1 might be the D (6 bases). Looked up from germline, CDR1 is SGHNT and CDR2 is YENEEA. V lost 9 bases and J 3 bases, leaving 13 bases between the germline ends. This CDR3 has 13 residues. CDR3 region: CASAWQGTDTQYF. The CDR3 nucleotides are TGTGCCAGTGCCTGGCAGGGGACAGATACGCAGTATTTT.

The V gene is TRBV3-1, the J gene TRBJ1-2; 10 bases are a match to TRBD1. Germline V lookup: CDR1 LGHDT, CDR2 YNNKEL (reference sequence). The V and J ends lost 2 bases and 8 bases, in that order; junction bases with no gene match: 8. The CDR3 contains 15 residues. The CDR3 loop is CASSQRGQGIVGYTF. CDR3 in DNA: TGTGCCAGCAGCCAACGGGGACAGGGGATTGTCGGCTACACCTTC.

This clonotype appeared many times. The chain uses TRBV5-6 and TRBJ1-6; 9 nucleotides align to TRBD1. The CDR3 consists of 15 residues. Losses at the gene ends were 4 bases for V and 5 bases for J; bases not matched to a gene: 4. Germline CDR1 and CDR2: SGHDT and YYEEEE. In DNA form, the CDR3 reads TGTGCCAGCAGCCCGTGGGACAGGGATAATTCACCCCTCCACTTT. This sequence encodes CASSPWDRDNSPLHF.

This clonotype was recorded a few times. The rearrangement links TRBV12-3 or TRBV12-4 to TRBJ2-1; D may be TRBD2 (6 bases). The CDR3 runs to 13 residues. The V end was cut by 7 bases, the J end by 4 bases, with 11 bases between. DNA of the CDR3: TGTGCCAGCATCGAGGGACTTTACAATGAGCAGTTCTTC. This translates into CASIEGLYNEQFF.

This chain links TRBV12-3 or TRBV12-4 with TRBJ1-2; D unclear. The CDR3 sequence is 14 residues long. Trimming left V 3 bases short and J 3 bases short, with 11 bases between. This chain's CDR3 is CASSFGRMDYGYTF. The CDR3 region has the DNA TGTGCCAGCAGTTTCGGCAGGATGGACTATGGCTACACCTTC.

This clonotype came up a few times. A much bigger clone sits one base away, suggesting this may be a read error. The chain couples TRBV7-2 to TRBJ2-7, with D perhaps given as TRBD1 or TRBD2 (6 bases each). This CDR3 has 14 amino acids. V gave up 1 base and J gave up 5 bases, with 12 bases separating them. The germline CDR1 and CDR2 sequences are SGHTA and FQGNSA. The CDR3 is CASSLVPGADEQYF. The CDR3 coding sequence is TGTGCCAGCAGCTTAGTTCCGGGGGCGGACGAGCAGTACTTC.

The rearrangement joins TRBV24-1 to TRBJ2-3; the D gene is possibly TRBD2 (6 bases). The CDR3 is 14 amino acids. Trimming removed 5 bases from V and 1 base from J, with 9 bases in between. The germline V gene has CDR1 KGHDR and CDR2 SFDVKD. The CDR3 protein is CATSAPGGTDTQYF. For the CDR3, the DNA is TGTGCCACCAGTGCCCCGGGGGGCACAGATACGCAGTATTTT.

There are many counts of this clonotype. This chain links TRBV4-3 with TRBJ2-7; 9 nucleotides match TRBD2. Per the germline V gene, CDR1 is LGHNA and CDR2 is YSLEER. CDR3 size: 15 residues. J lost 3 bases, V lost 0 bases, and 3 bases had no gene match. The CDR3 DNA is TGCGCCAGCAGCCAAGAAGCTAGCGGGAACTACGAGCAGTACTTC. Translated, it gives CASSQEASGNYEQYF.

This sequence joins TRBV24-1 and TRBJ2-1; 8 positions agree with TRBD2. This CDR3 has 16 residues. V shed 4 bases and J 4 bases; nucleotides not matched to a gene: 8. CDR1 and CDR2 (germline): KGHDR, SFDVKD. The CDR3 reads CATSDTLAEHYNEQFF. The DNA for the CDR3 is TGTGCCACCAGTGACACACTAGCGGAGCATTACAATGAGCAGTTCTTC.

The rearrangement joins TRBV7-3 to TRBJ1-1; the match to TRBD1 covers 7 bases. The V and J ends lost 5 bases and 0 bases, in that order; junction bases with no gene match: 9. Germline CDR1 is SGHTA and CDR2 is FQGTGA. The CDR3 length is 16 residues. The CDR3 coding sequence is TGTGCCAGCAGCCCACGCCCGGGACAGATGAACACTGAAGCTTTCTTT. It is translated as CASSPRPGQMNTEAFF.